A single sample gave rise to the 27 T cell receptor beta chains below, sequenced in a study of Graves' ophthalmopathy and Graves' hyperthyroidism. Researchers took RNA transcripts and amplified TCR beta CDR3 regions from them. An opening RT-PCR round employed HTBI primers and preceded a second-round multiplex PCR. Via MiXCR, TCRdb re-called the multiplex PCR reads, giving one row per CDR3 protein. The sample has about 620,000 distinct CDR3 sequences; about 20% are singletons. The specimen sequenced was peripheral blood. All receptors derive from a woman aged 18-30 years with stable Graves' hyperthyroidism. Some clones in this sample may be carry-over from other donors' samples.

This clonotype was detected many times. The chain couples TRBV10-3 to TRBJ1-5; 7 bases are shared with TRBD1. V trimming: 8 bases; J trimming: 1 base; junction bases outside the gene matches: 5. The germline CDR1 and CDR2 sequences are ENHRY and SYGVKD. This CDR3 spans 14 amino acids. Here the CDR3 reads CAISTGTSNQPQHF. The CDR3, as DNA: TGTGCCATCTCGACAGGGACAAGCAATCAGCCCCAGCATTTT.

This clonotype showed up many times. The chain links TRBV20-1 to TRBJ2-7, with 10 bases fitting TRBD1. The CDR3 runs 12 residues. The J segment lost 5 bases and the V segment lost 6 bases, leaving 4 bases of the junction unmatched. Germline values: CDR1 DFQATT, CDR2 SNEGSKA (reference sequence). The CDR3 loop is CSATGTGDEQYF. The CDR3 DNA follows: TGCAGTGCAACCGGGACAGGGGACGAGCAGTACTTC.

J is TRBJ1-5 and V is TRBV4-2; no definite D call. This CDR3 has 13 residues. Germline CDR1 and CDR2: LGHNA and YNFKEQ. V lost 0 bases and J lost 4, with 4 bases in between. CDR3 protein: CASSQEINQPQHF. The CDR3 bases are TGTGCCAGCAGCCAAGAGATTAATCAGCCCCAGCATTTT.

At least ten counts were recorded for this clonotype. V and J are TRBV6-1 and TRBJ2-7; D call uncertain. Germline CDR1 reads MNHNS; CDR2 reads SASEGT. Trimming cost V 0 bases and J 2 bases, with 8 bases left between them. The CDR3 contains 14 residues. The CDR3 sequence: CASSEAGNTYEQYF. The CDR3 coding sequence is TGTGCCAGCAGTGAAGCGGGGAATACCTACGAGCAGTACTTC.

This clonotype was detected ten times or more. The rearrangement uses TRBV20-1 and TRBJ1-3; D is unclear. The germline V gene encodes CDR1 DFQATT and CDR2 SNEGSKA (reference sequence). The germline V and J ends were trimmed by 6 bases and 0 bases, with 15 bases remaining between them. This CDR3 has 15 residues. The CDR3 loop is CSALPVYASGNTIYF. The CDR3 bases are TGCAGTGCGCTCCCGGTGTACGCCTCTGGAAACACCATATATTTT.

This clonotype was seen ten or more times. The chain carries TRBV5-1 and TRBJ2-5; D call uncertain. This CDR3 is built from 15 residues. Looked up from germline, CDR1 is SGHRS and CDR2 is YFSETQ. Trimming took off 0 bases at V and 4 bases at J, with 13 bases between the two ends. The CDR3 sequence: CASSLAPMNGETQYF. The CDR3 nucleotides are TGCGCCAGCAGCTTGGCCCCAATGAATGGAGAGACCCAGTACTTC.

Many counts were recorded for this clonotype. The chain recombines TRBV28 with TRBJ2-7, with 12 bases fitting TRBD2. From germline, CDR1 is MDHEN and CDR2 SYDVKM. The J segment lost 4 bases and the V segment lost 8 bases, leaving 6 bases of the junction unmatched. The CDR3 extends over 14 amino acids. The CDR3 DNA is TGTGCCAGCCTAAGACTAGCGGGAGCGTACGAGCAGTACTTC. Translated, it gives CASLRLAGAYEQYF. The variable domain in full, with the rest retrieved from reference TRBV28 and TRBJ2-7, is DVKVTQSSRYLVKRTGEKVFLECVQDMDHENMFWYRQDPGLGLRLIYFSYDVKMKEKGDIPEGYSVSREKKERFSLILESASTNQTSMYLCASLRLAGAYEQYFGPGTRLTVT.

The sample holds a few counts of this clonotype. The chain recombines TRBV6-1 with TRBJ2-7; 10 positions match TRBD1. The CDR3 spans 15 residues. Germline V gene lookup returns CDR1 MNHNS and CDR2 SASEGT. V was clipped by 3 bases and J by 4 bases; unmatched bases: 6. This chain's CDR3 is CASSEGTGASYEQYF. CDR3 nucleotides: TGTGCCAGCAGTGAGGGGACAGGGGCCTCTTACGAGCAGTACTTC.

In this sample, this clonotype turned up many times. The chain links TRBV15 to TRBJ2-7; 9 positions agree with TRBD2. The V gene end was trimmed by 3 bases and the J gene end by 0 bases; junction bases not matched to a gene: 6. The CDR3 covers 16 residues. Germline CDR1 reads LNHNV; CDR2 reads YYDKDF (reference sequence). The CDR3 DNA sequence: TGTGCCACCAGCAGGTTTAGCGGGGGAGCCTCCTACGAGCAGTACTTC. This encodes CATSRFSGGASYEQYF.

This clonotype was found a few times. This chain links TRBV29-1 with TRBJ2-4, with D tentatively TRBD1 or TRBD2 (6 bases each). Deletions cut 4 bases from V and 14 bases from J, with 12 bases between. Per the germline V gene, CDR1 is SQVTM and CDR2 is ANQGSEA. The CDR3 totals 10 residues. The CDR3, as DNA: TGCAGCGTTGCCGAGGGGGGCAAGTACTTC. Protein: CSVAEGGKYF.

This clonotype was counted between two and nine times. This chain connects TRBV4-2 to TRBJ2-7; TRBD1 or TRBD2 may be the D gene (5 bases each). V lost 1 base to trimming and J lost 2 bases, with 12 bases between them. CDR1 LGHNA and CDR2 YNFKEQ come from the germline V gene. There are 15 residues in the CDR3. The CDR3 here is CASSQGGGSTYEQYF. The CDR3 nucleotides read TGTGCCAGCAGCCAAGGTGGGGGTAGTACCTACGAGCAGTACTTC.

This clonotype was seen at least ten times. This chain links TRBV27 with TRBJ2-7; TRBD2 is a possible D gene (6 bases). V gave up 0 bases and J gave up 2 bases, with 11 bases separating them. From germline, CDR1 is MNHEY and CDR2 SMNVEV (reference sequence). The CDR3 extends over 15 amino acids. Here the CDR3 DNA reads TGTGCCAGCAGTTTATCGTGGGAGGATACCTACGAGCAGTACTTC. Translated, it gives CASSLSWEDTYEQYF.

V and J are TRBV7-8 and TRBJ2-7; D remains unclear. V was pared by 6 bases and J by 2 bases, with 17 bases between. The germline CDR1 and CDR2 sequences are SGHVS and FQNEAQ. The CDR3 has 15 amino acids. CDR3 protein: CASSSRPTNAYEQYF. The CDR3 DNA follows: TGTGCCAGCAGTTCTAGACCGACCAATGCCTACGAGCAGTACTTC.

The chain employs TRBV6-1 and TRBJ2-7; D is possibly TRBD1 or TRBD2 (6 bases each). CDR1 is MNHNS and CDR2 is SASEGT in the germline V gene. The CDR3 length is 16 residues. The V gene lost 0 bases and the J gene lost 7 bases, with 19 bases spanning the gap. The CDR3 is CASSEALVGAEGEQYF. DNA for the CDR3: TGTGCCAGCAGTGAAGCGCTAGTGGGGGCGGAGGGGGAGCAGTACTTC.

There are many counts of this clonotype. The rearrangement uses TRBV2 and TRBJ2-7; 7 bases agree with TRBD1. CDR1 is SNHLY, CDR2 FYNNEI, per germline. Unmatched junction bases numbered 5, after V lost 7 bases and J lost 2 bases. The length of the CDR3 is 13 residues. CDR3 loop: CASKGTGAYEQYF. CDR3 coding DNA: TGTGCCAGCAAAGGAACAGGGGCCTACGAGCAGTACTTC.

The table lists this clonotype with a few counts. The rearrangement uses TRBV4-2 and TRBJ2-2; D possibly uses TRBD1 or TRBD2 (5 bases each). V was shortened by 4 bases and J by 2 bases, with 26 bases between the two germline ends. This CDR3 contains 20 residues. Germline values: CDR1 LGHNA, CDR2 YNFKEQ. The CDR3 loop reads CASSRDARGYDKENTGELFF. Written as DNA, the CDR3 is TGTGCCAGCAGCCGAGATGCCCGGGGCTACGATAAGGAAAACACCGGGGAGCTGTTTTTT.

This clonotype was counted at least ten times. The chain is built from TRBV19 and TRBJ1-6; the D gene is possibly TRBD1 (5 bases). CDR1 is LNHDA and CDR2 is SQIVND in the germline V gene (reference sequence). The CDR3 is 14 amino acids. V lost 7 bases and J lost 4, with 11 bases in between. The CDR3 DNA follows: TGTGCCAGTAATGAGCAGGGATATAATTCACCCCTCCACTTT. This gives the protein CASNEQGYNSPLHF.

This clonotype has ten or more counts. This chain uses TRBV19 with TRBJ2-5; no clear D gene. The CDR3 sequence is 16 residues long. CDR1 and CDR2 from the germline V gene are LNHDA and SQIVND (reference sequence). Trimming cost V 4 bases and J 1 base, with 16 bases left between them. CDR3 residues: CASSTRRPRRQETQYF. Here the CDR3 DNA reads TGTGCCAGTAGTACCCGAAGACCCAGGCGCCAAGAGACCCAGTACTTC.

This clonotype was seen repeatedly, ten times or more. The V call is TRBV13, the J call TRBJ2-5, with D maybe TRBD2 (6 bases). V shed 3 bases and J shed 2 bases, with 13 bases lying between them. The CDR3 spans 15 residues. Germline V gene sequence: CDR1 PRHDT, CDR2 FYEKMQ (reference sequence). CDR3 DNA sequence: TGTGCCAGCAGCTTGGGGGGACTCCAACAAGAGACCCAGTACTTC. Protein sequence: CASSLGGLQQETQYF.

This clonotype appeared many times. The V call is TRBV28, the J call TRBJ1-5, with 8 nucleotides matching TRBD1. CDR3 length equals 16 residues. The V and J ends lost 3 bases and 7 bases, in that order; junction bases with no gene match: 11. CDR1 and CDR2 (germline): MDHEN, SYDVKM. The CDR3 DNA sequence: TGTGCCAGCAGTTTCTCCTCCGACAGGGGCCGGCAGCCCCAGCATTTT. It codes for CASSFSSDRGRQPQHF.

There are many counts of this clonotype. The chain is built from TRBV6-5 and TRBJ1-2; TRBD1 matches at 8 bases. The CDR3 loop spans 15 amino acids. The germline V gene encodes CDR1 MNHEY and CDR2 SVGAGI. V was pared by 7 bases and J by 3 bases, with 10 bases of the junction left unmatched. The chain's CDR3 is CASTERQGKDYGYTF. The CDR3 nucleotides are TGTGCCAGCACCGAAAGACAGGGGAAGGACTATGGCTACACCTTC.

At least ten counts were recorded for this clonotype. V gene TRBV27 combines with J gene TRBJ2-2, with D possibly matching TRBD1 (7 bases). Trimming stripped 7 bases from V and 1 base from J, with 13 bases between. Germline V gene sequence: CDR1 MNHEY, CDR2 SMNVEV (reference sequence). The CDR3 covers 15 residues. CDR3 DNA sequence: TGTGCCAGCAAAGACAGGGACTGGAACACCGGGGAGCTGTTTTTT. Translated: CASKDRDWNTGELFF.

This clonotype came up many times. This sequence joins TRBV20-1 and TRBJ1-1; possible D gene TRBD1, 6 bases. Trimming pared 1 base from V and 6 bases from J, leaving 6 bases between. The CDR3 loop spans 11 amino acids. Germline-derived CDR1 and CDR2 are DFQATT and SNEGSKA (reference sequence). CDR3 sequence reads: CSARGTAEAFF. In DNA form, the CDR3 reads TGCAGTGCTAGAGGGACAGCTGAAGCTTTCTTT.

This rearrangement joins TRBV12-3 or TRBV12-4 to TRBJ2-7, with a weak D call TRBD1 (6 bases). The CDR3 runs 14 residues. The V gene lost 3 bases and the J gene lost 2 bases, with 11 bases spanning the gap. The CDR3 is CASSFTRGPYEQYF. CDR3 DNA sequence: TGTGCCAGCAGTTTTACCAGGGGACCCTACGAGCAGTACTTC.

Many counts were recorded for this clonotype. The genes are TRBV2 and TRBJ1-1; no reliable D call. The length of the CDR3 is 15 residues. Trimming left V 6 bases short and J 4 bases short, with 18 bases between. Germline-derived CDR1 and CDR2 are SNHLY and FYNNEI. CDR3 in amino acids: CASRSSESDTTEAFF. The CDR3 nucleotides are TGTGCCAGCAGGAGTTCGGAGTCTGACACCACTGAAGCTTTCTTT.

This chain connects TRBV24-1 to TRBJ2-1, with D maybe TRBD1 (6 bases). CDR3 size: 12 residues. The germline V gene encodes CDR1 KGHDR and CDR2 SFDVKD. V was pared by 9 bases and J by 3 bases, with 8 bases between. Written as DNA, the CDR3 is TGTGCCACCTCGACAGGCTACAATGAGCAGTTCTTC. This translates into CATSTGYNEQFF.

V usage is TRBV6-5 and J usage is TRBJ1-2; TRBD1 matches 9 bases. In germline, CDR1 is MNHEY, CDR2 SVGAGI. The CDR3 contains 13 residues. J gave up 8 bases and V 4 bases, and 5 bases lay outside the gene matches. The CDR3 spells CASSLSTGGGYTF. CDR3 DNA: TGTGCCAGCAGTTTATCGACAGGGGGGGGCTACACCTTC.